The entry that follows covers one TCR beta chain sequence. Its antigen is currently unknown. With V trimmed by 0 bases and J by 4 bases, 1 base remained unmatched. Germline CDR1 reads MNHEY; CDR2 reads SMNVEV (reference sequence). This CDR3 is built from 15 residues. The sample belongs to a study of radiotherapy plus CTLA-4 blockade in lung cancer. Study-level background: Of all patients, around 20% responded objectively and approximately 31% showed disease control. Study-wide results and caveats: After treatment with radiotherapy plus ipilimumab, TCR clones that came from the tumor expanded in blood. Interferon-beta and early blood T cell clone dynamics reportedly predicted response best.

Assay used: immunoSEQ multiplex PCR; TCRdb lists only in-frame clones, some missing. The table includes 90,000 to 100,000 clones, around 80% detected once. It was focal radiation plus CTLA-4 blockade with ipilimumab that patients with chemo-refractory metastatic non-small-cell lung cancer received. Sequenced material: peripheral blood, taken from a patient treated with radiotherapy plus ipilimumab. This clonotype was sampled from a human donor with non-small cell lung cancer that progressed on radiotherapy plus ipilimumab. The chain is built from TRBV27 and TRBJ2-5; 11 nucleotides line up with TRBD2. The CDR3 DNA reads as TGTGCCAGCAGTTTATCCGGACTAGCGGGAGAGACCCAGTACTTC. It yields the protein CASSLSGLAGETQYF.